Presented here are 26 T cell receptor beta chains from one specimen sequenced in a study of response to subunit inactivated influenza vaccine. TCRdb re-called the RT-PCR reads with MiXCR, one entry per CDR3 protein. In the table there are 530,000 or so distinct CDR3 sequences, roughly 12% of which are singletons. This specimen was PBMCs from blood, taken on the day of vaccination. These receptors came from a man aged 50-59 years who received an inactivated influenza vaccine.

The chain couples TRBV12-3 or TRBV12-4 to TRBJ2-7, with 12 nucleotides matching TRBD2. This CDR3 spans 14 amino acids. The J segment lost 4 bases and the V segment lost 4 bases, leaving 2 bases of the junction unmatched. CDR3 coding DNA: TGTGCCAGCAGTTCTAGCGGGAGGGTGTACGAGCAGTACTTC. It specifies CASSSSGRVYEQYF.

This clonotype was counted between two and nine times. V and J are TRBV20-1 and TRBJ2-4, with 9 bases lining up with TRBD1. Unmatched junction bases numbered 9, after V lost 6 bases and J lost 3 bases. This CDR3 contains 15 residues. Germline V CDR1 and CDR2: DFQATT, SNEGSKA (reference sequence). The CDR3 spells CSAQGQGIVKNIQYF. The CDR3 DNA reads as TGCAGTGCCCAGGGACAGGGAATCGTCAAAAACATTCAGTACTTC.

The table lists this clonotype with many counts. The chain recombines TRBV6-2 or TRBV6-3 with TRBJ1-5; 7 bases align to TRBD1. V shed 2 bases and J 6 bases; nucleotides not matched to a gene: 13. The CDR3 consists of 17 residues. CDR1 is MNHEY, CDR2 SVGEGT, per germline. The CDR3 sequence is CASSYGPTGLGVQPQHF. In nucleotides, the CDR3 is TGTGCCAGCAGTTACGGACCGACAGGGTTAGGTGTTCAGCCCCAGCATTTT.

There are many counts of this clonotype. This chain connects TRBV3-1 to TRBJ2-5; a weak D match, TRBD1 (6 bases). This CDR3 comprises 13 residues. From germline, CDR1 is LGHDT and CDR2 YNNKEL (reference sequence). V lost 7 bases and J lost 7, with 16 bases in between. The CDR3 protein is CASTDRLEGTQYF. CDR3 bases: TGTGCCAGCACCGACAGGCTAGAGGGGACCCAGTACTTC.

This chain uses TRBV5-1 with TRBJ1-3, with D possibly TRBD1 on 5 matching bases. Germline V gives CDR1 SGHRS, CDR2 YFSETQ. The CDR3 spans 16 residues. Trimming stripped 4 bases from V and 0 bases from J, with 14 bases between. CDR3: CASSRGRTNSGNTIYF. Here the CDR3 DNA reads TGCGCCAGCAGCCGTGGACGGACAAACTCTGGAAACACCATATATTTT.

This clonotype was counted at least ten times. The CDR3 protein is CASSRTRDEQFF. The CDR3 nucleotides read TGTGCCAGCTCACGGACTAGGGATGAGCAGTTCTTC. The chain has TRBV18 and TRBJ2-1; 7 nucleotides align to TRBD2. V was pared by 4 bases and J by 8 bases, with 2 bases of the junction left unmatched. The CDR3 totals 12 residues. Per the germline V gene, CDR1 is KGHSH and CDR2 is LQKENI.

V usage is TRBV4-1 and J usage is TRBJ2-1; maybe TRBD1 (6 bases). Germline V gene lookup returns CDR1 MGHRA and CDR2 YSYEKL. V lost 4 bases and J 9 bases, leaving 13 bases between the germline ends. This CDR3 is 13 amino acids long. Written as DNA, the CDR3 is TGCGCCAGCAGCCGGAACAGGGTTGGTGAGCAGTTCTTC. As protein: CASSRNRVGEQFF.

There are a few counts of this clonotype. This may be a read error, as it is one base from a much larger clone. The V call is TRBV6-2 or TRBV6-3, the J call TRBJ1-5, with 7 bases aligning to TRBD1. Germline V gene sequence: CDR1 MNHEY, CDR2 SVGEGT. With V trimmed by 5 bases and J by 3 bases, 4 bases remained unmatched. The CDR3 extends over 14 amino acids. CDR3 loop: CASSRGQNNQPQHF. DNA for the CDR3: TGTGCCAGCAGTAGGGGACAGAACAATCAGCCCCAGCATTTT.

The rearrangement joins TRBV20-1 to TRBJ2-1; TRBD2 agrees at 7 bases. The ends lost 8 bases at V and 5 bases at J; junction bases unmatched: 18. From germline, CDR1 is DFQATT and CDR2 SNEGSKA (reference sequence). The CDR3 contains 16 residues. Written as DNA, the CDR3 is TGCAGTACTAAGCGGGGTGGGGATTTGGCCAACAATGAGCAGTTCTTC. Residues: CSTKRGGDLANNEQFF.

This clonotype was seen more than once but under ten times. The chain combines TRBV14 with TRBJ2-5; unclear D gene. Trimming removed 6 bases from V and 5 bases from J, with 13 bases in between. Germline loops: CDR1 SGHDN, CDR2 FVKESK. The CDR3 length is 13 residues. CDR3 region: CASSYRSMETQYF. CDR3 DNA: TGTGCCAGCAGTTACAGATCAATGGAGACCCAGTACTTC.

Only a few counts were recorded for this clonotype. The chain couples TRBV7-2 to TRBJ1-6; D call uncertain. The CDR3 is 15 amino acids. CDR1 and CDR2 (germline): SGHTA, FQGNSA. Trimming took off 4 bases at V and 10 bases at J, with 17 bases between the two ends. The CDR3 DNA reads as TGTGCCAGCAGCTCCTCTTGGGCAGGACGCTCACCCCTCCACTTT. Translation gives CASSSSWAGRSPLHF.

A few counts support this clonotype. The chain links TRBV7-9 to TRBJ2-7, with 7 bases fitting TRBD2. Germline CDR1 and CDR2: SEHNR and FQNEAQ (reference sequence). The CDR3 has 15 amino acids. V shed 5 bases and J 3 bases; nucleotides not matched to a gene: 10. The chain's CDR3 is CASSPRDYLHYEQYF. The CDR3 region has the DNA TGTGCCAGCAGCCCCCGGGACTATCTTCACTACGAGCAGTACTTC.

This chain uses TRBV24-1 with TRBJ2-3; the match to TRBD2 covers 15 bases. Germline assignment: CDR1 KGHDR and CDR2 SFDVKD. The CDR3 has 18 amino acids. V was pared by 3 bases and J by 3 bases, with 6 bases of the junction left unmatched. The CDR3 coding sequence is TGTGCCACCAGTGATCGGACTAGCGGGAGGGCCGGGACAGATACGCAGTATTTT. Its protein is CATSDRTSGRAGTDTQYF.

This clonotype was counted between two and nine times. The V call is TRBV6-5, the J call TRBJ2-1; TRBD2 is a possible D gene (6 bases). The CDR3 consists of 15 residues. Deletions cut 2 bases from V and 2 bases from J, with 10 bases between. Per the germline V gene, CDR1 is MNHEY and CDR2 is SVGAGI. The CDR3 DNA sequence: TGTGCCAGCAGTTACGGGCGGGGAGCCTACAATGAGCAGTTCTTC. Protein: CASSYGRGAYNEQFF.

CDR3 DNA: TGCGCCAGCAGCTTGGATCCAGGGGTAGATGAAAAACTGTTTTTT. This codes for CASSLDPGVDEKLFF. The chain recombines TRBV5-1 with TRBJ1-4, with a possible D match to TRBD1 (6 bases). This CDR3 contains 15 residues. CDR1 is SGHRS and CDR2 is YFSETQ in the germline V gene. The V end was cut by 0 bases, the J end by 6 bases, with 12 bases between.

This clonotype was recorded many times. The rearrangement joins TRBV29-1 to TRBJ2-3; possible D gene TRBD1, 5 bases. The length of the CDR3 is 14 residues. The V and J ends lost 0 bases and 0 bases respectively, with 7 bases between them. Per the germline V gene, CDR1 is SQVTM and CDR2 is ANQGSEA. The CDR3 DNA follows: TGCAGCGTTGAAGAGTCAGGGAGCACAGATACGCAGTATTTT. Amino acids: CSVEESGSTDTQYF.

There are a few counts of this clonotype. This chain links TRBV7-2 with TRBJ2-3; 11 bases agree with TRBD2. This CDR3 has 14 amino acids. With V trimmed by 5 bases and J by 8 bases, 6 bases remained unmatched. CDR1 SGHTA and CDR2 FQGNSA come from the germline V gene. The CDR3 nucleotides read TGTGCCAGCAGCCTTAGCGGGAGGGCCGGTACGCAGTATTTT. This codes for CASSLSGRAGTQYF.

This clonotype has more than one count but fewer than ten. The chain is built from TRBV30 and TRBJ2-5; no firm D call. The V gene lost 0 bases and the J gene lost 4 bases, with 6 bases spanning the gap. Germline CDR1 is GTSNPN and CDR2 is SVGIG (reference sequence). This CDR3 region has 12 residues. CDR3 protein: CAWSVSPETQYF. CDR3 DNA: TGTGCCTGGAGTGTTTCCCCAGAGACCCAGTACTTC.

This clonotype was seen only a few times. This chain connects TRBV7-9 to TRBJ1-6; unclear D gene. The CDR3 spans 14 residues. The V end lost 5 bases, the J end lost 4 bases, and 9 bases lay between the germline ends. Germline CDR1 is SEHNR and CDR2 is FQNEAQ (reference sequence). The CDR3 is CASSRREYNSPLHF. CDR3 nucleotide sequence: TGTGCCAGCAGCCGACGGGAGTATAATTCACCCCTCCACTTT.

The rearrangement uses TRBV6-2 or TRBV6-3 and TRBJ2-3; D unclear. Germline CDR1 and CDR2: MNHEY and SVGEGT. V was pared by 7 bases and J by 2 bases, with 16 bases between. The CDR3 is 15 amino acids. The CDR3 DNA reads as TGTGCCAGCACTCCCCGGATTCCGAACACAGATACGCAGTATTTT. Its protein product is CASTPRIPNTDTQYF.

The chain links TRBV5-1 to TRBJ2-7, with unresolved D. Germline lookup yields CDR1 SGHRS and CDR2 YFSETQ. Trimming removed 0 bases at V and 2 bases at J, with 12 bases between. The CDR3 is 15 residues long. CDR3 amino acids: CASSLAVGRTYEQYF. Here the CDR3 DNA reads TGCGCCAGCAGCTTGGCCGTCGGCAGGACCTACGAGCAGTACTTC. Together with reference TRBV5-1 and TRBJ2-7, the CDR3 gives the full variable domain: KAGVTQTPRYLIKTRGQQVTLSCSPISGHRSVSWYQQTPGQGLQFLFEYFSETQRNKGNFPGRFSGRQFSNSRSEMNVSTLELGDSALYLCASSLAVGRTYEQYFGPGTRLTVT.

The chain couples TRBV4-1 to TRBJ2-2; the D gene is possibly TRBD2 (5 bases). The CDR3 has 18 amino acids. Trimming removed 3 bases at V and 2 bases at J, with 19 bases between. CDR1 is MGHRA and CDR2 is YSYEKL in the germline V gene. CDR3 DNA: TGCGCCAGCAGCCACTTCCCGGACGGCGGGTACAACACCGGGGAGCTGTTTTTT. Encoded protein: CASSHFPDGGYNTGELFF.

This clonotype turned up a few times. The gene calls are TRBV7-3 and TRBJ2-1; possible D gene TRBD2, 6 bases. Trimming took off 2 bases at V and 4 bases at J, with 12 bases between the two ends. CDR1 SGHTA and CDR2 FQGTGA come from the germline V gene. CDR3 size: 15 residues. CDR3 DNA: TGTGCCAGCAGCTTAGGCCTGCGGGGTTACAATGAGCAGTTCTTC. Its translation is CASSLGLRGYNEQFF.

The rearrangement uses TRBV7-9 and TRBJ2-7; maybe TRBD2 (5 bases). CDR3 length equals 14 residues. V lost 1 base, J lost 3 bases, and 10 bases lay in between. The germline CDR1 and CDR2 sequences are SEHNR and FQNEAQ (reference sequence). CDR3 loop: CASSLVPGNYEQYF. The CDR3 region has the DNA TGTGCCAGCAGCTTAGTTCCGGGGAACTACGAGCAGTACTTC.

This sequence joins TRBV25-1 and TRBJ2-2, with TRBD2 identical over 9 bases. The CDR3 consists of 17 residues. CDR1 and CDR2 (germline): MGHDK, SYGVNS. J lost 6 bases, V lost 4 bases, and 12 bases had no gene match. CDR3 in amino acids: CASSVMGSGRLAGELFF. The CDR3 nucleotides are TGTGCCAGCAGTGTGATGGGAAGCGGGAGGTTGGCCGGGGAGCTGTTTTTT. Full variable domain (missing parts from reference TRBV25-1 and TRBJ2-2): EADIYQTPRYLVIGTGKKITLECSQTMGHDKMYWYQQDPGMELHLIHYSYGVNSTEKGDLSSESTVSRIRTEHFPLTLESARPSHTSQYLCASSVMGSGRLAGELFFGEGSRLTVL.

Only a few counts were recorded for this clonotype. V is TRBV20-1 and J is TRBJ2-1; 8 bases are a match to TRBD2. Germline V gives CDR1 DFQATT, CDR2 SNEGSKA (reference sequence). Trimming removed 6 bases from V and 7 bases from J; junction bases left unmatched: 11. CDR3 length: 14 amino acids. The CDR3 spells CSARDGGGLNEQFF. The CDR3 DNA follows: TGCAGTGCCCGAGATGGCGGGGGGTTAAATGAGCAGTTCTTC.